The table lists the clone carrying this TCR beta chain with a count of one. As originally analysed: Nucleated cell number was recorded as an estimate derived from reference gene primer amplification. Sequencing used immunoSEQ multiplex PCR; TCRdb keeps in-frame clones, though not all of them. Clone size and V and J calls were adopted from that table, with D and trimming inferred from the DNA. Of 190,000 or so clones in the sample, about 88% are singletons; the top ten hold 2.5% to 3%. Trimming stripped 6 bases from V and 3 bases from J, with 14 bases between. In germline, CDR1 is MNHEY, CDR2 SMNVEV (reference sequence). The CDR3 consists of 15 residues. This sample stems from a study of blood T cell repertoires in COVID-19. Turning to the study itself: The study drew acute and convalescent COVID-19 samples from the United States, Italy and Spain. Sample material is recorded as cDNA or gDNA derived from T cells, B-cell-depleted T cells, or PBMCs.

The rearrangement uses TRBV27 and TRBJ2-2; tentatively, D is TRBD2 (5 bases). Sequencing was performed on peripheral blood. The sequence came from a man aged 35-49 years with active or convalescent COVID-19. Here the CDR3 DNA reads TGTGCCAGCAGACCGGGGTCCGTGGACACCGGGGAGCTGTTTTTT. Protein product: CASRPGSVDTGELFF.